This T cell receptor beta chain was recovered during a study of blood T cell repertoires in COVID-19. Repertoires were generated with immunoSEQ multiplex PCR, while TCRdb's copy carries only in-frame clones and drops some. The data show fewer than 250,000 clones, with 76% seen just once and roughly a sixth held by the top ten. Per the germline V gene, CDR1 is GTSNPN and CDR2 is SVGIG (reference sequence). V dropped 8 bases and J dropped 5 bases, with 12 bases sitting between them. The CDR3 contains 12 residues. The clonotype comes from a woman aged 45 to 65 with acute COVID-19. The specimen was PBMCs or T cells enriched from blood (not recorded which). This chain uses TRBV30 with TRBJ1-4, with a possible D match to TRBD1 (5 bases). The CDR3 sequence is CAGQLPNEKLFF. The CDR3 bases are TGTGCCGGACAACTACCAAATGAAAAACTGTTTTTT.